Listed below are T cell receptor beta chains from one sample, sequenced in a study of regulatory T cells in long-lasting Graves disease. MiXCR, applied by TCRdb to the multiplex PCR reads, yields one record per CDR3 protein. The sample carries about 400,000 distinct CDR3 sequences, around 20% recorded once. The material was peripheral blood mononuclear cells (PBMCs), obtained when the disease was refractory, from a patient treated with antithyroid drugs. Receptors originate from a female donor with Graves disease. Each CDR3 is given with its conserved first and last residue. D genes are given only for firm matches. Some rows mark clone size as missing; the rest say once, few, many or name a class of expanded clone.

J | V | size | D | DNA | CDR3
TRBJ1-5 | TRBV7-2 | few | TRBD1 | TGTGCCAGCAGTCAGGGACAGGCAGTCCAGCCCCAGCATTTT | CASSQGQAVQPQHF
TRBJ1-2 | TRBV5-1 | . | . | TGCGCCAGCAGCTTGGAGACAGGTCTCTATGGCTACACCTTC | CASSLETGLYGYTF
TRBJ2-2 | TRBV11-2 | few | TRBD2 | TGTGCCAGCAGCTTTCCGACTAGCGGGAGTACCACGAACACCGGGGAGCTGTTTTTT | CASSFPTSGSTTNTGELFF
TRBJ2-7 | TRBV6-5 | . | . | TGTGCCAGCAGTTCCCTGCTGGGTCGCTCCTACGAGCAGTACTTC | CASSSLLGRSYEQYF
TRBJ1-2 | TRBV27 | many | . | TGTGCCAGCAGTTTACAAGGGGGTGTGGTTGGCTACACCTTC | CASSLQGGVVGYTF
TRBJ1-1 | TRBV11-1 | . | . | TGTGCCAGCAGCTTATCTGTGGGGGGGGAGAACACTGAAGCTTTCTTT | CASSLSVGGENTEAFF
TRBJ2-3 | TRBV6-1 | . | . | TGTGCCAGCAGTCCCCTGACCGGGATTACGCAGTATTTT | CASSPLTGITQYF
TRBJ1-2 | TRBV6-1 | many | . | TGTGCCAGCAGTGAAGAGGGTTTGGGGGGCTACACCTTC | CASSEEGLGGYTF
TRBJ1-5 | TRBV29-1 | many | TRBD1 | TGCAGCGTTGGGACAGGGTCCCAGCAAACCCAGCATTTT | CSVGTGSQQTQHF
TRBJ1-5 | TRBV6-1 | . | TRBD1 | TGTGCCAGCAGGAGGACAGGGGCATATCAGCCCCAGCATTTT | CASRRTGAYQPQHF
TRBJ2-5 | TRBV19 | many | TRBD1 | TGTGCCAGTAGTCCCCTGGGACAGGGGAACCAAGAGACCCAGTACTTC | CASSPLGQGNQETQYF
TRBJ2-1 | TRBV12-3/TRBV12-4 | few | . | TGTGCCAGCTCACCCCCCTTAGGCGGGATTAACTACAATGAGCAGTTCTTC | CASSPPLGGINYNEQFF
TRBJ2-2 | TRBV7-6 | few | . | TGTGCCAGCAGCTTGTACGGGAGTTACGCGAACACCGGGGAGCTGTTTTTT | CASSLYGSYANTGELFF
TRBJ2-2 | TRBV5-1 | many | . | TGCGCCAGCAGCTTGGGGGTAACAGGGAGCACCGGGGAGCTGTTTTTT | CASSLGVTGSTGELFF
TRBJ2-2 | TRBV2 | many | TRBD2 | TGTGCCAGCAGTGATGTAGCGGGAGGAGGAACCGGGGAGCTGTTTTTT | CASSDVAGGGTGELFF
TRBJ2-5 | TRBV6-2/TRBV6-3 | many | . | TGTGCCAGCAGTGGAGGGTTGGTAGGGGAGACCCAGTACTTC | CASSGGLVGETQYF
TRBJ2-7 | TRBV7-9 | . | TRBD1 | TGTGCCAGCAGCTCCTCCGGGACAGGTTTTGGGTCCTACGAGCAGTACTTC | CASSSSGTGFGSYEQYF
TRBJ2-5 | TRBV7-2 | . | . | TGTGCCAGCAGCTTAGCTTATTCGGGGACCCAGTACTTC | CASSLAYSGTQYF
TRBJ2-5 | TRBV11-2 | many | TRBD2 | TGTGCCAGCAGCTCGGGACTAGCGGGGAAGGAGCGGGGGACCCAGTACTTC | CASSSGLAGKERGTQYF
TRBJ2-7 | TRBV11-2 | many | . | TGTGCCAGCAGCCTAGGGTATGGTGGGAGCAGGTACGAGCAGTACTTC | CASSLGYGGSRYEQYF
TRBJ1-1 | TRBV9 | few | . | TGTGCCAGCAGCGTAGAGTCGAGAGGGCTAGGCACTGAAGCTTTCTTT | CASSVESRGLGTEAFF
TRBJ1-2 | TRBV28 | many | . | TGTGCCAGCAGTTTAAGGGGGGAGTTGGGTCTTGGTGGCTACACCTTC | CASSLRGELGLGGYTF
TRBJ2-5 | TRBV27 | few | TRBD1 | TGTGCCAGCTCTTCTTTTAGGGACAGCGGAGAGACCCAGTACTTC | CASSSFRDSGETQYF
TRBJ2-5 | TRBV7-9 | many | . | TGTGCCAGCAGCTCCCTCGAGACCCAGTACTTC | CASSSLETQYF
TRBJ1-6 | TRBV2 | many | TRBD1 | TGTGCCAGCAGTGTCTTCCGACAGGGAGGGAATTCACCCCTCCACTTT | CASSVFRQGGNSPLHF
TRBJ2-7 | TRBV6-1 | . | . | TGTGCCAGCAGGGTACCCAGCGGCGAGCAGTACTTC | CASRVPSGEQYF
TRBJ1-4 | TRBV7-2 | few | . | TGTGCCAGCAGCTCAGGCCTAACTAATGAAAGACTGTTTTTT | CASSSGLTNERLFF
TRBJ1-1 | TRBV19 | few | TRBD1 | TGTGCCAGTAGTATAGCGGGACAGGGGTTTTGGAACACTGAAGCTTTCTTT | CASSIAGQGFWNTEAFF
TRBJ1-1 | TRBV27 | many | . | TGTGCCACCGGGAGGCAGACTGGCACTGAAGCTTTCTTT | CATGRQTGTEAFF
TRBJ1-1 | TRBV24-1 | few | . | TGTGCCACCAGTGAGACAGGAAAAACTGAAGCTTTCTTT | CATSETGKTEAFF
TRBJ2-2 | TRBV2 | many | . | TGTGCCAGCGAGGGGTCCCAAATATCGGCCGGGGAGCTGTTTTTT | CASEGSQISAGELFF
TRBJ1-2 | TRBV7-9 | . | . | TGTGCCAGCAGCTATAATGGGGTTTTTAATGGCTACACCTTC | CASSYNGVFNGYTF
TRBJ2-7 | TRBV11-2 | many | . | TGTGCCAGCAGCCCCTGGGAGTCCTACGAGCAGTACTTC | CASSPWESYEQYF
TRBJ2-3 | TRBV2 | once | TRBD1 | TGTGCCAGCAGACAGGGGAGCACAGATACGCAGTATTTT | CASRQGSTDTQYF
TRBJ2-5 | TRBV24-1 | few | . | TGTGCCACCAGTGATTTGCAGGGAGGGACCCAGTACTTC | CATSDLQGGTQYF
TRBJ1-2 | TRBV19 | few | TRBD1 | TGTGCCAGTAGTCGGACAGGGCTAGATGGCTACACCTTC | CASSRTGLDGYTF
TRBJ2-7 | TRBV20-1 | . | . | TGCAGTGCCACCTTAGGGCAGGGGGGACCCTACGAGCAGTACTTC | CSATLGQGGPYEQYF
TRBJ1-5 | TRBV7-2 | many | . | TGTGCCAGCAGCTTAGAGGGCAGGGGCAATCAGCCCCAGCATTTT | CASSLEGRGNQPQHF
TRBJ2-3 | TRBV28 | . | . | TGTGCCAGCAGTTTGATTAGCACTCAAGATACGCAGTATTTT | CASSLISTQDTQYF
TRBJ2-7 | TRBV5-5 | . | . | TGTGCCAGCAGCTTGCCCCGGGGCCACGAGCAGTACTTC | CASSLPRGHEQYF
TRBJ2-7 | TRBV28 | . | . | TGTGCCACCCAAGGGCCAGGGAATAACTACGAGCAGTACTTC | CATQGPGNNYEQYF
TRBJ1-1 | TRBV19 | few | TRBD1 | TGTGCCAGTATTGGGACAGGGACGAACACTGAAGCTTTCTTT | CASIGTGTNTEAFF
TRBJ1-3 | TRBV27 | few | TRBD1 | TGTGCCAGCAGTCCGGGGACAGGCCCTTCTGGAAACACCATATATTTT | CASSPGTGPSGNTIYF
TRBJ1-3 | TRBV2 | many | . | TGTGCCAGCAGTGAAGGATCTGGAAACACCATATATTTT | CASSEGSGNTIYF
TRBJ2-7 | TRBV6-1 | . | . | TGTGCCAGCAAGGGGGGCGCTGTGGAAAAGCAGTACTTC | CASKGGAVEKQYF
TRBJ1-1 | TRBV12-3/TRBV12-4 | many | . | TGTGCCAGCAGTGACGGAGGGAACACTGAAGCTTTCTTT | CASSDGGNTEAFF
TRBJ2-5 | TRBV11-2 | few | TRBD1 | TGTGCCAGCAGCCCGGACAGGGGGCTTAAAGAGACCCAGTACTTC | CASSPDRGLKETQYF
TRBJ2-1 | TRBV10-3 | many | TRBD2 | TGTGCCATCAGTGAGACTAGCGGGACTAGGTATGAGCAGTTCTTC | CAISETSGTRYEQFF
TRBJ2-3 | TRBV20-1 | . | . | TGCAGTGCGGCAACAGAAGGGACGACAGATACGCAGTATTTT | CSAATEGTTDTQYF
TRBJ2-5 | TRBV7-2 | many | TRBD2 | TGTGCCAGCAGCTTATTACTAGCGGGAGAGACCCAGTACTTC | CASSLLLAGETQYF
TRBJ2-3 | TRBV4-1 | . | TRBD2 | TGCGCCAGCAGCCAAGATTCAGGGAGGGCAACAGATACGCAGTATTTT | CASSQDSGRATDTQYF
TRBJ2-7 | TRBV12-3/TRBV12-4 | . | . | TGTGCCAGTAGCCCGGGACTGAGAGAGTACGAGCAGTACTTC | CASSPGLREYEQYF